The 25 T cell receptor beta chains given below trace back to one sample, sequenced in a study of blood T cell repertoires in COVID-19. Clones were sequenced by immunoSEQ multiplex PCR, and TCRdb holds only the in-frame ones, with some missing. The table records under 200,000 clones, 82% of them present only once. Sequences were obtained from PBMCs or T cells enriched from blood (not recorded which). Receptors were obtained from a woman aged 55-70 years with acute COVID-19.

This chain links TRBV7-2 with TRBJ2-5; D might be TRBD2 (5 bases). The germline gives CDR1 SGHTA, CDR2 FQGNSA. Deletions cut 1 base from V and 4 bases from J, with 19 bases between. The CDR3 contains 17 residues. In nucleotides, the CDR3 is TGTGCCAGCAGCTTAGATCGGGGTAGCGATCGGGGAGAGACCCAGTACTTC. It encodes CASSLDRGSDRGETQYF. Combining the CDR3 with reference TRBV7-2 and TRBJ2-5 gives the whole variable domain GAGVSQSPSNKVTEKGKDVELRCDPISGHTALYWYRQSLGQGLEFLIYFQGNSAPDKSGLPSDRFSAERTGGSVSTLTIQRTQQEDSAVYLCASSLDRGSDRGETQYFGPGTRLLVL.

The CDR3 nucleotides are TGTGCCAGCAGCTTATCTACCTTAGCCAAAAACATTCAGTACTTC. Its protein is CASSLSTLAKNIQYF. The chain recombines TRBV7-2 with TRBJ2-4; D is undetermined. The ends were cut back, 2 bases at V and 0 bases at J, with 8 bases in the middle. The CDR3 extends over 15 amino acids. Germline V CDR1 and CDR2: SGHTA, FQGNSA.

This clone was picked up one time. The V call is TRBV27, the J call TRBJ2-1; D may be TRBD1 (7 bases). CDR3 length: 15 amino acids. V gave up 6 bases and J gave up 3 bases, with 15 bases separating them. The germline gives CDR1 MNHEY, CDR2 SMNVEV (reference sequence). The CDR3 loop reads CASSLGGGDYNEQFF. The CDR3 DNA reads TGTGCCAGCAGCCTCGGAGGGGGCGACTACAATGAGCAGTTCTTC.

The chain couples TRBV6-5 to TRBJ1-6; no clear D. This CDR3 comprises 14 residues. Trimming left V 0 bases short and J 7 bases short, with 7 bases between. The V gene's germline CDR1 is MNHEY and CDR2 SVGAGI. In nucleotides, the CDR3 is TGTGCCAGCAGTTACTCCATCCAGAATTCACCCCTCCACTTT. Its protein is CASSYSIQNSPLHF.

The chain recombines TRBV6-5 with TRBJ2-5, with 9 bases lining up with TRBD1. Germline-derived CDR1 and CDR2 are MNHEY and SVGAGI. The CDR3 is made up of 14 amino acids. After removal of 6 bases from V and 10 bases from J, the junction contained 12 bases not matched to a gene. The CDR3 region has the DNA TGTGCCAGCAGGCCCCGGGACAGGGAAGGAGACCAGTACTTC. Residues: CASRPRDREGDQYF.

The table lists this clone with a count of one. This chain uses TRBV24-1 with TRBJ2-2; possible D gene TRBD1, 5 bases. The V end was cut by 0 bases, the J end by 2 bases, with 9 bases between. This CDR3 spans 16 amino acids. Per germline, CDR1 KGHDR and CDR2 SFDVKD. DNA for the CDR3: TGTGCCACCAGTGATTTGGCAGGGTCTAACACCGGGGAGCTGTTTTTT. This encodes CATSDLAGSNTGELFF.

DNA of the CDR3: TGTGCCAGCACCATACAGGGTATACTTGGCTACACCTTC. Translating gives CASTIQGILGYTF. The V call is TRBV28, the J call TRBJ1-2; D is possibly TRBD1 (6 bases). Germline V lookup: CDR1 MDHEN, CDR2 SYDVKM. The CDR3 has 13 amino acids. Trimming took 7 bases from V and 7 from J, leaving 16 bases between them.

The V gene is TRBV5-8, the J gene TRBJ2-4; maybe TRBD1 (5 bases). CDR1 is SGHTS and CDR2 is YDEGEE in the germline V gene. The CDR3 has 12 residues. V dropped 0 bases and J dropped 13 bases, with 11 bases sitting between them. The CDR3 loop is CASSLGQRVQYF. DNA for the CDR3: TGTGCCAGCAGCTTGGGACAGCGCGTACAGTACTTC. Using reference TRBV5-8 and TRBJ2-4 for the parts outside the CDR3, the full variable domain is EAGVTQSPTHLIKTRGQQATLRCSPISGHTSVYWYQQALGLGLQFLLWYDEGEERNRGNFPPRFSGRQFPNYSSELNVNALELEDSALYLCASSLGQRVQYFGAGTRLSVL.

The CDR3 sequence is CAIADRNTEAFF. CDR3 nucleotide sequence: TGTGCCATTGCCGACAGGAACACTGAAGCTTTCTTT. This chain connects TRBV10-3 to TRBJ1-1, with D maybe TRBD1 (5 bases). Germline V gene lookup returns CDR1 ENHRY and CDR2 SYGVKD. Trimming shortened V by 9 bases and J by 1 base, and 9 bases separated the two germline ends. This CDR3 has 12 amino acids.

This chain links TRBV7-9 with TRBJ1-2; a weak D match, TRBD1 (6 bases). The CDR3 consists of 15 residues. Germline V gene lookup returns CDR1 SEHNR and CDR2 FQNEAQ (reference sequence). The V end lost 5 bases, the J end lost 1 base, and 14 bases lay between the germline ends. CDR3: CASSTWTDHNYGYTF. The CDR3 DNA reads as TGTGCCAGCAGCACTTGGACAGACCATAACTATGGCTACACCTTC.

The chain is built from TRBV27 and TRBJ1-3; D uncertain. Trimming took off 6 bases at V and 4 bases at J, with 16 bases between the two ends. CDR3 length: 15 amino acids. In germline, CDR1 is MNHEY, CDR2 SMNVEV (reference sequence). The CDR3 DNA reads TGTGCCAGCAGCCCGGGGATACCCAAGGGAAACACCATATATTTT. Translation: CASSPGIPKGNTIYF.

The rearrangement uses TRBV7-2 and TRBJ2-3, with a tentative D call TRBD1 (6 bases). CDR3 size: 16 residues. Germline V gene sequence: CDR1 SGHTA, CDR2 FQGNSA. Deletions cut 6 bases from V and 2 bases from J, with 18 bases between. The CDR3 loop is CASSFPPTGNTDTQYF. Written as DNA, the CDR3 is TGTGCCAGCAGTTTTCCCCCCACAGGGAACACAGATACGCAGTATTTT.

This clone was detected a few times. The V and J genes are TRBV7-8 and TRBJ2-7, with 10 bases aligning to TRBD2. CDR1 and CDR2 from the germline V gene are SGHVS and FQNEAQ. Germline trimming cut 7 bases from V and 2 bases from J; bases unmatched to any gene: 8. This CDR3 spans 15 amino acids. The CDR3 DNA reads TGTGCCAGCAAAGAGCGGGAGGGAATGCCCTACGAGCAGTACTTC. Protein product: CASKEREGMPYEQYF.

The CDR3 DNA sequence: TGTGCCACCAGCAGGGGAGGTAGCGGGAGTGGGTACGAGCAGTACTTC. This codes for CATSRGGSGSGYEQYF. The chain employs TRBV15 and TRBJ2-7, with 9 bases fitting TRBD2. The trim removed 3 bases at V and 4 bases at J, leaving 10 bases unmatched. Germline V gene lookup returns CDR1 LNHNV and CDR2 YYDKDF (reference sequence). The CDR3 consists of 16 residues.

This clone was counted only a few times. V is TRBV29-1 and J is TRBJ1-1; TRBD1 aligns across 10 bases. Trimming cost V 8 bases and J 6 bases; bases outside gene matches: 6. There are 12 residues in the CDR3. CDR1 and CDR2 (germline): SQVTM, ANQGSEA. The CDR3 nucleotides are TGCAGCTCCCCGGGGACAGGGGCTGAAGCTTTCTTT. It codes for CSSPGTGAEAFF.

The chain joins TRBV7-2 to TRBJ2-2; 7 nucleotides line up with TRBD2. The CDR3 length is 18 residues. CDR1 SGHTA and CDR2 FQGNSA come from the germline V gene. J gave up 0 bases and V 2 bases, and 9 bases lay outside the gene matches. The CDR3 nucleotides read TGTGCCAGCAGCTTAAAACGGGGGGACTACCCGAACACCGGGGAGCTGTTTTTT. This translates into CASSLKRGDYPNTGELFF.

The chain carries TRBV7-2 and TRBJ2-1; TRBD1 agrees at 10 bases. The CDR3 covers 14 residues. V dropped 4 bases and J dropped 8; count of bases not matched to a gene: 5. In germline, CDR1 is SGHTA, CDR2 FQGNSA. This CDR3 is CASSSGQGSDEQFF. For the CDR3, the DNA is TGTGCCAGCAGCTCGGGACAGGGGAGCGATGAGCAGTTCTTC.

The chain combines TRBV6-5 with TRBJ2-5; 10 bases match TRBD2. This CDR3 has 15 amino acids. J lost 2 bases, V lost 6 bases, and 6 bases had no gene match. CDR1 is MNHEY, CDR2 SVGAGI, per germline. CDR3 protein: CASRAAGGLQETQYF. The DNA for the CDR3 is TGTGCCAGCAGGGCAGCGGGGGGGCTTCAAGAGACCCAGTACTTC.

V and J are TRBV7-2 and TRBJ1-5, with a possible D match to TRBD1 (6 bases). Germline V CDR1 and CDR2: SGHTA, FQGNSA. Trimming took off 8 bases at V and 5 bases at J, with 19 bases between the two ends. The CDR3 sequence is 15 residues long. CDR3 coding DNA: TGTGCCAGCTCCCAAATATGGGACACATATCAGCCCCAGCATTTT. Residues: CASSQIWDTYQPQHF. Using reference TRBV7-2 and TRBJ1-5 for the parts outside the CDR3, the full variable domain is GAGVSQSPSNKVTEKGKDVELRCDPISGHTALYWYRQSLGQGLEFLIYFQGNSAPDKSGLPSDRFSAERTGGSVSTLTIQRTQQEDSAVYLCASSQIWDTYQPQHFGDGTRLSIL.

V gene TRBV15 combines with J gene TRBJ2-5; possible D gene TRBD2, 5 bases. The V and J ends lost 0 bases and 5 bases respectively, with 7 bases between them. Germline CDR1 and CDR2: LNHNV and YYDKDF (reference sequence). The CDR3 has 13 residues. The DNA of the CDR3 is TGTGCCACCAGCAGAGATCGGGGTGAGACCCAGTACTTC. This codes for CATSRDRGETQYF.

V is TRBV5-4 and J is TRBJ1-5; 10 bases match TRBD1. The ends lost 3 bases at V and 4 bases at J; junction bases unmatched: 4. Germline V gives CDR1 SGHNT, CDR2 YYREEE (reference sequence). The CDR3 is 15 residues long. CDR3 in amino acids: CASSYGQGVNQPQHF. As DNA, the CDR3 is TGTGCCAGCAGCTACGGACAGGGGGTAAATCAGCCCCAGCATTTT.

The chain carries TRBV7-9 and TRBJ1-6, with 10 bases fitting TRBD1. Losses at the gene ends were 5 bases for V and 10 bases for J; bases not matched to a gene: 5. The CDR3 is 14 amino acids. Germline CDR1 reads SEHNR; CDR2 reads FQNEAQ (reference sequence). CDR3 coding DNA: TGTGCCAGCAGCCGTGGACAGGGGGGGTCACCCCTCCACTTT. This translates into CASSRGQGGSPLHF.

This chain links TRBV7-6 with TRBJ1-1, with a weak D call TRBD1 (6 bases). V lost 4 bases and J lost 1, with 10 bases in between. CDR1 and CDR2 (germline): SGHVS, FNYEAQ. There are 14 residues in the CDR3. In DNA form, the CDR3 reads TGTGCCAGCAGCTCCGGGACACGGAACACTGAAGCTTTCTTT. It specifies CASSSGTRNTEAFF.

The rearrangement uses TRBV19 and TRBJ2-6, with D tentatively TRBD1 (6 bases). The CDR3 is made up of 17 amino acids. Germline V CDR1 and CDR2: LNHDA, SQIVND (reference sequence). Trimming pared 5 bases from V and 5 bases from J, leaving 19 bases between. CDR3 region: CASSCTGTQSRANVLTF. CDR3 nucleotide sequence: TGTGCCAGTAGTTGCACGGGGACACAAAGTCGGGCCAACGTCCTGACTTTC.

The V call is TRBV19, the J call TRBJ1-4; tentatively, D is TRBD1 (6 bases). Trimming took off 6 bases at V and 1 base at J, with 9 bases between the two ends. CDR1 is LNHDA, CDR2 SQIVND, per germline (reference sequence). This CDR3 has 14 residues. In nucleotides, the CDR3 is TGTGCCAGTAGCGCACAGGGAACTAATGAAAAACTGTTTTTT. Translation: CASSAQGTNEKLFF.